This entry describes one T cell receptor beta chain. These data originate in a study of blood T cell repertoires in COVID-19. Study context: The samples span acute and convalescent COVID-19 from the United States, Italy and Spain.

Sequencing was performed with immunoSEQ multiplex PCR; in TCRdb, only in-frame clones are kept and a portion is missing. The sample has hundreds of thousands of clones; about 83% are singletons. The V gene's germline CDR1 is LNHNV and CDR2 YYDKDF (reference sequence). The CDR3 is made up of 18 amino acids. Trimming stripped 4 bases from V and 0 bases from J, with 19 bases between. The TCR originated in a woman between 40 and 55 years old who had recovered from COVID-19. The sequencing input was PBMCs or T cells enriched from blood (not recorded which). The rearrangement uses TRBV15 and TRBJ2-1, with D perhaps matching TRBD2 (6 bases). Here the CDR3 DNA reads TGTGCCACCAGCACGGGAGAGACAATAACCCGCTCCTACAATGAGCAGTTCTTC. It specifies CATSTGETITRSYNEQFF.